This TCR beta chain was retrieved from a study of blood T cells in healthy people across ages. This CDR3 has 15 residues. V was shortened by 5 bases and J by 10 bases, with 20 bases between the two germline ends. CDR1 and CDR2 (germline): SGHTA, FQGNSA. The use of a sample-barcoded 5' primer and a J-beta primer mix characterized a second PCR of roughly 7 to 11 cycles. In TCRdb, the 5' RACE reads were re-called with MiXCR into one record per CDR3 protein. Of 1.5 million or so distinct CDR3 sequences listed, about 42% are singletons. The receptor was derived from a woman aged 18-29 years in good health. The rearrangement links TRBV7-2 to TRBJ1-4; TRBD1 is a possible D gene (6 bases). Sequencing was performed on blood. The CDR3 sequence: CASSPLGYQGGKLFF. In DNA, the CDR3 is TGTGCCAGCAGCCCCTTGGGATATCAAGGGGGAAAACTGTTTTTT.